A single sample is the source of the 31 T cell receptor beta chains below, sequenced in a study of vaccination effects on CD4 cells after COVID-19. No antigens are known for them. Clones were sequenced by immunoSEQ multiplex PCR, and TCRdb holds only the in-frame ones, with some missing. The table has approximately 70,000 clones, 65% to 80% seen once. ViraFEST used viral peptide pools to expand antigen-specific CD4+ T cells before sequencing. Following 10 days of culture, CD4+ T cells were isolated. The vaccine recipients had no prior SARS-CoV-2 infection, with negative nucleocapsid antibodies. This sample comprised CD4+ T cells from PBMCs cultured with HCoV-NL63 spike peptides, obtained before COVID-19 vaccination. The origin of the receptors is a human donor who received a COVID-19 vaccine.

The CDR3 bases are TGTGCCAGTAGTATACCGGGCCAGATAGCCAAAAACATTCAGTACTTC. Its protein is CASSIPGQIAKNIQYF. The chain is built from TRBV19 and TRBJ2-4; no firm D call. The germline V gene has CDR1 LNHDA and CDR2 SQIVND (reference sequence). The CDR3 runs to 16 residues. Trimming stripped 2 bases from V and 0 bases from J, with 11 bases between.

This clone was seen a handful of times. The chain is built from TRBV5-4 and TRBJ1-2; TRBD1 matches at 8 bases. Germline-derived CDR1 and CDR2 are SGHNT and YYREEE (reference sequence). The CDR3 sequence is 15 residues long. V was pared by 0 bases and J by 8 bases, with 9 bases of the junction left unmatched. In nucleotides, the CDR3 is TGTGCCAGCAGCTTGGGTGCTGGACAGGGCCTAGGCTACACCTTC. Translated: CASSLGAGQGLGYTF.

This clone was recorded a few times. The rearrangement links TRBV3-1 (or the pseudogene TRBV3-2) to TRBJ2-2; the D gene is possibly TRBD1 (5 bases). Per the germline V gene, CDR1 is LGHDT and CDR2 is YNNKEL (reference sequence). The CDR3 length is 15 residues. V dropped 2 bases and J dropped 2 bases, with 9 bases sitting between them. The CDR3 protein is CASSQLGLNTGELFF. The CDR3 nucleotides are TGTGCCAGCAGCCAACTGGGGCTTAACACCGGGGAGCTGTTTTTT.

This sequence joins TRBV6-4 and TRBJ1-2; D possibly corresponds to TRBD1 (5 bases). CDR3 length: 13 residues. The germline CDR1 and CDR2 sequences are MRHNA and SNTAGT. Trimming stripped 6 bases from V and 5 bases from J, with 13 bases between. CDR3 region: CASREDSSYGYTF. The CDR3 nucleotides are TGTGCCAGCAGGGAAGACAGCTCATATGGCTACACCTTC.

The rearrangement joins TRBV5-6 to TRBJ1-6; TRBD1 matches at 7 bases. The CDR3 sequence is 14 residues long. Germline lookup yields CDR1 SGHDT and CDR2 YYEEEE. V gave up 4 bases and J gave up 8 bases; unmatched junction bases: 6. The CDR3 nucleotides read TGTGCCAGCAGCCCCAGGGGGTCGGATTCACCCCTCCACTTT. Its protein product is CASSPRGSDSPLHF.

A few counts support this clone. The rearrangement joins TRBV15 to TRBJ1-5; possible D gene TRBD1, 5 bases. V lost 6 bases to trimming and J lost 6 bases, with 12 bases between them. The germline V gene has CDR1 LNHNV and CDR2 YYDKDF (reference sequence). This CDR3 is built from 13 residues. The CDR3: CATSRDGSQPQHF. Written as DNA, the CDR3 is TGTGCCACCAGTCGGGACGGCTCTCAGCCCCAGCATTTT.

This rearrangement joins TRBV15 to TRBJ1-1; weak D call: TRBD1 (5 bases). The CDR3 runs 13 residues. V was trimmed by 5 bases and J by 6 bases, leaving 13 bases between them. Germline V gene sequence: CDR1 LNHNV, CDR2 YYDKDF (reference sequence). The CDR3 reads CATSRPGVPEAFF. CDR3 nucleotides: TGTGCCACCAGCCGTCCGGGGGTACCTGAAGCTTTCTTT.

This sequence joins TRBV5-6 and TRBJ2-3; D may be TRBD1 (5 bases). Germline V lookup: CDR1 SGHDT, CDR2 YYEEEE. With 2 bases removed from V and 1 base from J, the gap between germline ends came to 11 bases. The CDR3 contains 15 residues. The CDR3 reads CASSLGGAGTDTQYF. The DNA of the CDR3 is TGTGCCAGCAGCTTAGGTGGGGCGGGCACAGATACGCAGTATTTT.

This chain connects TRBV19 to TRBJ2-1, with 14 bases fitting TRBD2. This CDR3 has 15 amino acids. Germline loops: CDR1 LNHDA, CDR2 SQIVND (reference sequence). The trim removed 5 bases at V and 7 bases at J, leaving 4 bases unmatched. This CDR3 reads CASSEWTSGGNEQFF. The DNA for the CDR3 is TGTGCCAGTAGTGAGTGGACTAGCGGGGGGAATGAGCAGTTCTTC. The full variable domain, in which reference TRBV19 and TRBJ2-1 provide the parts outside the CDR3, is DGGITQSPKYLFRKEGQNVTLSCEQNLNHDAMYWYRQDPGQGLRLIYYSQIVNDFQKGDIAEGYSVSREKKESFPLTVTSAQKNPTAFYLCASSEWTSGGNEQFFGPGTRLTVL.

This rearrangement joins TRBV29-1 to TRBJ2-5; TRBD1 matches 8 bases. The junction had 9 bases not matched to a gene; V was cut back by 4 bases and J by 5 bases. Germline CDR1 is SQVTM and CDR2 is ANQGSEA. This CDR3 spans 14 amino acids. CDR3 loop: CSVGGQGATETQYF. CDR3 DNA: TGCAGCGTTGGAGGGCAGGGGGCTACGGAGACCCAGTACTTC.

The CDR3 bases are TGTGCCAGCAGCTTGGCAGGACCTAATGAAAAACTGTTTTTT. Its protein product is CASSLAGPNEKLFF. V usage is TRBV7-9 and J usage is TRBJ1-4; D is ambiguous. The CDR3 loop spans 14 amino acids. Trimming took 3 bases from V and 3 from J, leaving 8 bases between them. Per the germline V gene, CDR1 is SEHNR and CDR2 is FQNEAQ (reference sequence).

The chain carries TRBV2 and TRBJ1-2, with 7 bases aligning to TRBD1. The CDR3 length is 14 residues. Germline CDR1 is SNHLY and CDR2 is FYNNEI. With 2 bases clipped from V and 8 bases from J, the junction kept 8 bases outside the gene matches. The CDR3 nucleotides are TGTGCCAGCAGTGAATGGTGGGACAGAGGGGGCTACACCTTC. Translated, it gives CASSEWWDRGGYTF.

This clone was detected a few times. The chain uses TRBV5-6 and TRBJ1-5; D not resolved. Germline V CDR1 and CDR2: SGHDT, YYEEEE. This CDR3 is 13 amino acids long. Trimming left V 4 bases short and J 8 bases short, with 13 bases between. The CDR3 sequence: CASSLGRDKPQHF. CDR3 DNA sequence: TGTGCCAGCAGCCTAGGACGGGATAAGCCCCAGCATTTT.

V and J are TRBV30 and TRBJ1-6; D gene unclear. Germline V CDR1 and CDR2: GTSNPN, SVGIG (reference sequence). V was shortened by 1 base and J by 9 bases, with 10 bases between the two germline ends. The CDR3 runs to 13 residues. As DNA, the CDR3 is TGTGCCTGGAGTGCCTACAGATCTTCACCCCTCCACTTT. Translation gives CAWSAYRSSPLHF.

The CDR3 nucleotides are TGTGCCAGCTCACCGGGAACAGGGAGGTCAGAGACCCAGTACTTC. It specifies CASSPGTGRSETQYF. The chain employs TRBV18 and TRBJ2-5; D could derive from TRBD1 or TRBD2 (6 bases each). Per germline, CDR1 KGHSH and CDR2 LQKENI. This CDR3 comprises 15 residues. Trimming removed 3 bases from V and 4 bases from J, with 15 bases in between. Full variable domain (outside the CDR3, taken from reference TRBV18 and TRBJ2-5): NAGVMQNPRHLVRRRGQEARLRCSPMKGHSHVYWYRQLPEEGLKFMVYLQKENIIDESGMPKERFSAEFPKEGPSILRIQQVVRGDSAAYFCASSPGTGRSETQYFGPGTRLLVL.

This chain links TRBV2 with TRBJ1-6; 10 nucleotides agree with TRBD1. The J segment lost 8 bases and the V segment lost 3 bases, leaving 4 bases of the junction unmatched. CDR3 length: 15 residues. Germline CDR1 reads SNHLY; CDR2 reads FYNNEI. The CDR3 coding sequence is TGTGCCAGCAGTGATTCGGGGACAGGGGATTCACCCCTCCACTTT. It translates to CASSDSGTGDSPLHF.

Regarding this clone: At the DNA level, this CDR3 is encoded by other sequences in the same sample as well. This chain links TRBV12-3 or TRBV12-4 with TRBJ1-5; D gene unclear. The CDR3 spans 12 residues. The V end was cut by 3 bases, the J end by 4 bases, with 4 bases between. The CDR3 sequence is CASSFGNQPQHF. The CDR3 region has the DNA TGTGCCAGCAGTTTCGGGAATCAGCCCCAGCATTTT.

The chain recombines TRBV4-1 with TRBJ1-1; D is perhaps TRBD1 (6 bases). This CDR3 has 15 residues. Trimming stripped 4 bases from V and 4 bases from J, with 16 bases between. Germline CDR1 is MGHRA and CDR2 is YSYEKL. CDR3 DNA: TGCGCCAGCAGCCCTCAGACAGGCGGCCCCACTGAAGCTTTCTTT. Its translation is CASSPQTGGPTEAFF.

V is TRBV19 and J is TRBJ1-5; no reliable D call. The V end was cut by 3 bases, the J end by 2 bases, with 11 bases between. This CDR3 is built from 15 residues. Germline V gene sequence: CDR1 LNHDA, CDR2 SQIVND (reference sequence). CDR3 sequence reads: CASSIMWAGNQPQHF. In DNA, the CDR3 is TGTGCCAGTAGTATTATGTGGGCTGGCAATCAGCCCCAGCATTTT.

The V gene is TRBV18, the J gene TRBJ2-3, with D perhaps assigned TRBD1 or TRBD2 (6 bases each). The V end lost 1 base, the J end lost 8 bases, and 28 bases lay between the germline ends. CDR3 length equals 19 residues. CDR1 is KGHSH and CDR2 is LQKENI in the germline V gene. As DNA, the CDR3 is TGTGCCAGCTCACCACTGGGTCCACGTGCGGGACACGCAACTGGTACGCAGTATTTT. Translation: CASSPLGPRAGHATGTQYF. Based on the CDR3 plus reference TRBV18 and TRBJ2-3, the full variable domain is NAGVMQNPRHLVRRRGQEARLRCSPMKGHSHVYWYRQLPEEGLKFMVYLQKENIIDESGMPKERFSAEFPKEGPSILRIQQVVRGDSAAYFCASSPLGPRAGHATGTQYFGPGTRLTVL.

The chain combines TRBV6-5 with TRBJ2-4; 9 bases fit TRBD1. This CDR3 spans 14 amino acids. Germline CDR1 reads MNHEY; CDR2 reads SVGAGI. The V gene end was trimmed by 6 bases and the J gene end by 6 bases; junction bases not matched to a gene: 6. The CDR3 DNA sequence: TGTGCCAGCAGACGGGACAGGGATCGAAACATTCAGTACTTC. Translation gives CASRRDRDRNIQYF.

V is TRBV24-1 and J is TRBJ2-5; weak D call: TRBD1 (6 bases). Germline CDR1 KGHDR, CDR2 SFDVKD. The CDR3 is 16 residues long. V dropped 0 bases and J dropped 0 bases, with 10 bases sitting between them. Written as DNA, the CDR3 is TGTGCCACCAGTGATTTGCGGCAGGGGAACCAAGAGACCCAGTACTTC. Protein sequence: CATSDLRQGNQETQYF.

J is TRBJ1-5 and V is TRBV2; the D gene is possibly TRBD1 (6 bases). V was cut by 3 bases and J by 3 bases, with 18 bases left in between. This CDR3 contains 17 residues. CDR1 and CDR2 (germline): SNHLY, FYNNEI. CDR3 sequence (DNA): TGTGCCAGCAGTGAGCGGGCCCCGGGGGCGATCAATCAGCCCCAGCATTTT. Residues: CASSERAPGAINQPQHF.

This chain links TRBV24-1 with TRBJ2-4; TRBD1 matches 8 bases. J was trimmed by 0 bases and V by 4 bases; bases with no gene match: 4. Germline values: CDR1 KGHDR, CDR2 SFDVKD. The CDR3 runs to 16 residues. In nucleotides, the CDR3 is TGTGCCACCAGTGAAGGACAGGGTCTAGCCAAAAACATTCAGTACTTC. Its translation: CATSEGQGLAKNIQYF.

This clone came up a few times. CDR3 residues: CASSEVAGAAGELFF. The CDR3 nucleotides read TGTGCCAGCAGCGAGGTGGCGGGAGCCGCCGGGGAGCTGTTTTTT. The chain links TRBV9 to TRBJ2-2; 7 bases are a match to TRBD2. Germline V CDR1 and CDR2: SGDLS, YYNGEE. V lost 3 bases to trimming and J lost 6 bases; unmatched junction nucleotides: 8. The CDR3 is 15 residues long.

The CDR3 nucleotides are TGTGCCAGCAGCCAAGATGTTTTCCGGGGAACGATAGATACGCAGTATTTT. It yields the protein CASSQDVFRGTIDTQYF. The rearrangement links TRBV14 to TRBJ2-3, with a weak D call TRBD2 (5 bases). This CDR3 contains 17 residues. Trimming pared 0 bases from V and 5 bases from J, leaving 18 bases between. The germline V gene encodes CDR1 SGHDN and CDR2 FVKESK.

The chain links TRBV6-5 to TRBJ2-2; D is undetermined. V lost 5 bases, J lost 0 bases, and 7 bases lay in between. The CDR3 is made up of 14 amino acids. Germline V CDR1 and CDR2: MNHEY, SVGAGI. CDR3: CASSPVANTGELFF. For the CDR3, the DNA is TGTGCCAGCAGTCCCGTTGCGAACACCGGGGAGCTGTTTTTT.

This chain links TRBV27 with TRBJ2-5; D ambiguous. Germline loops: CDR1 MNHEY, CDR2 SMNVEV (reference sequence). The V end was cut by 5 bases, the J end by 5 bases, with 18 bases between. CDR3 length equals 15 residues. The CDR3 nucleotides are TGTGCCAGCAGTATTGGTCCACCGAGGATCGAGACCCAGTACTTC. Protein product: CASSIGPPRIETQYF.

The V call is TRBV19, the J call TRBJ1-2, with 7 positions matching TRBD1. Trimming removed 6 bases from V and 4 bases from J; junction bases left unmatched: 8. CDR1 LNHDA and CDR2 SQIVND come from the germline V gene (reference sequence). The CDR3 is 14 amino acids. This chain's CDR3 is CASSNRDRIYGYTF. CDR3 DNA: TGTGCCAGTAGCAACAGGGACAGAATCTATGGCTACACCTTC.

The rearrangement links TRBV28 to TRBJ1-2; D may be TRBD1 (5 bases). Germline V gene lookup returns CDR1 MDHEN and CDR2 SYDVKM. The CDR3 sequence is 12 residues long. V lost 5 bases, J lost 4 bases, and 8 bases lay in between. The CDR3 bases are TGTGCCAGCAGTCAGAGGGGCTATGGCTACACCTTC. It translates to CASSQRGYGYTF.

This clone was seen more than once but under ten times. The chain couples TRBV6-2 or TRBV6-3 to TRBJ1-1; tentative D call: TRBD1 (5 bases). The CDR3 is 13 residues long. V was shortened by 4 bases and J by 1 base, with 7 bases between the two germline ends. From germline, CDR1 is MNHEY and CDR2 SVGEGT. The CDR3 region is CASSSQGNTEAFF. The DNA for the CDR3 is TGTGCCAGCAGTTCGCAGGGGAACACTGAAGCTTTCTTT.